This T cell receptor beta chain was sequenced during a study of blood T cells in healthy people across ages. Germline values: CDR1 MNHEY, CDR2 SMNVEV (reference sequence). This CDR3 contains 14 residues. A word on this clonotype: Its specificity is not known. Mismatch with germline at one junction end may stem from a read error.

Healthy individuals of Caucasian origin from Russia, aged roughly 6 to 100, served as donors. Peripheral blood was drawn, around 9.3 milliliters per donor. No fewer than 5.5 micrograms of total RNA were isolated from every sample. With a J-beta primer mix and a sample-barcoded 5' primer, a second PCR ran roughly 7 to 11 cycles. TCRdb re-analysed the 5' RACE reads in MiXCR, keeping a single row per CDR3 protein. The table has about 1.7 million distinct CDR3 sequences, 28% seen once. Study results and limitations: Long-lived donors had more naive CD4+ cells and higher diversity than aged donors.

V is TRBV27 and J is TRBJ1-1; no clear D. The clonotype comes from a woman in her 30s in good health. The material sequenced was blood. CDR3 residues: CASSSLVRYTEAFF. The CDR3 nucleotides are TGTGCCAGCAGTTCCCTCGTTAGGTACACCGAAGCTTTCTTT.